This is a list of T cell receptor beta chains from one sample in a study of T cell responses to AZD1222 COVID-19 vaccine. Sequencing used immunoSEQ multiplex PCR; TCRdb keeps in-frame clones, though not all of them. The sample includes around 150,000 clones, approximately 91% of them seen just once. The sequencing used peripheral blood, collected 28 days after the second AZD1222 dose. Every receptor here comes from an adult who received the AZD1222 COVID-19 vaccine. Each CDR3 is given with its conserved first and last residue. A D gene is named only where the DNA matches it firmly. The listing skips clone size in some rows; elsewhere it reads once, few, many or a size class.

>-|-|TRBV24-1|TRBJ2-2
CATSEDSPGELFF
TGTGCCACCAGTGAGGACAGTCCCGGGGAGCTGTTTTTT
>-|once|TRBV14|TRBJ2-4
CASSQAGVIGNIQYF
TGTGCCAGCAGCCAAGCCGGGGTTATTGGAAACATTCAGTACTTC
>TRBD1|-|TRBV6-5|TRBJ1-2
CASRSGQARLGYTF
TGTGCCAGCAGGAGCGGACAGGCCCGTCTTGGCTACACCTTC
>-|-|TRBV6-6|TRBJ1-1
CASRETWGTEAFF
TGTGCCAGCAGGGAAACTTGGGGGACTGAAGCTTTCTTT
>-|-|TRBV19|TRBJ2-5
CASSSGPRGTQYF
TGTGCCAGTAGTTCCGGGCCTCGGGGGACCCAGTACTTC
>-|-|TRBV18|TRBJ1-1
CASSPAGRNTEAFF
TGTGCCAGCTCACCAGCAGGGAGGAACACTGAAGCTTTCTTT
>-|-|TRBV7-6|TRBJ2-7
CASSSEQAKEPYYEQYF
TGTGCCAGCAGCTCAGAACAGGCGAAGGAACCCTACTACGAGCAGTACTTC
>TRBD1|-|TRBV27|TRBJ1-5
CASSLRDSNQPQHF
TGTGCCAGCAGTTTAAGGGACAGTAATCAGCCCCAGCATTTT
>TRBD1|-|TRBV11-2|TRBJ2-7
CASSLGRDRGHEQYF
TGTGCCAGCAGCTTAGGTCGGGACAGGGGGCACGAGCAGTACTTC
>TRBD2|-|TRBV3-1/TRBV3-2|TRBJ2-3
CASSTSGGPLAQYF
TGTGCCAGCAGCACTAGCGGGGGACCGCTAGCGCAGTATTTT
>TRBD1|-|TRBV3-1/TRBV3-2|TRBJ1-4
CASRITGGSNEKLFF
TGTGCCAGCCGCATAACAGGGGGATCTAATGAAAAACTGTTTTTT
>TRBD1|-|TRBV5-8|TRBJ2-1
CASSTRQGSNYNEQFF
TGTGCCAGCAGCACCCGACAGGGGTCGAACTACAATGAGCAGTTCTTC
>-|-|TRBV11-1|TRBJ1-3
CASSPLVRDSGNTIYF
TGTGCCAGCAGCCCCCTCGTCCGGGACTCTGGAAACACCATATATTTT
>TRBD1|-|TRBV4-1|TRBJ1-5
CASSQPDRGQNQPQHF
TGCGCCAGCAGCCAACCGGACAGGGGGCAAAATCAGCCCCAGCATTTT
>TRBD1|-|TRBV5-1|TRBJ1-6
CASSSQGASTYNSPLHF
TGCGCCAGCAGCTCGCAGGGGGCGTCGACCTATAATTCACCCCTCCACTTT